This T cell receptor beta chain was identified during a study of T cell repertoires in cytomegalovirus infection. Whole-study context: Evidence of both CMV infection and a matching HLA type came from public TCR beta signatures. General study points: The ex vivo response showed dominance by HLA-C-restricted CMV-specific TCR beta clonotypes.

TCRdb reanalysed the reads using MiXCR and keeps one entry per CDR3 protein. The sample lists around 450,000 distinct CDR3 sequences, 30% to 40% occurring once. Points on this clonotype: Its matching antigen is unknown.

The sequenced sample was PBMCs. The origin of this receptor is a human donor in good health (CMV status not recorded). Some clones in this sample may be carry-over from other donors' samples.

The chain's CDR3 is CASSTRDSNQPQHF. The DNA of the CDR3 is TGTGCCAGCAGTACCAGAGATAGCAATCAGCCCCAGCATTTT. The chain employs TRBV6-5 and TRBJ1-5; D not certain. Trimming cost V 5 bases and J 0 bases, with 8 bases left between them. The CDR3 totals 14 residues. The V gene's germline CDR1 is MNHEY and CDR2 SVGAGI.